The next 6 T cell receptor beta chains were all read from a single sample in a study of blood T cell repertoires in COVID-19. Libraries were prepared by immunoSEQ multiplex PCR; TCRdb keeps only in-frame clonotypes and omits some of them. The sample has around 140,000 clones, around 90% seen once. The sequencing input was peripheral blood. The receptors were gathered from a woman aged 50 to 65 with acute or convalescent COVID-19.

The rearrangement links TRBV5-6 to TRBJ1-1; 8 bases are a match to TRBD1. CDR1 SGHDT and CDR2 YYEEEE come from the germline V gene. The CDR3 totals 13 residues. V gave up 4 bases and J gave up 5 bases; unmatched junction bases: 4. CDR3 nucleotide sequence: TGTGCCAGCAGCCAGACAGGGGTTACTGAAGCTTTCTTT. Translating gives CASSQTGVTEAFF. The whole variable domain, filled in from reference TRBV5-6 and TRBJ1-1, reads DAGVTQSPTHLIKTRGQQVTLRCSPKSGHDTVSWYQQALGQGPQFIFQYYEEEERQRGNFPDRFSGHQFPNYSSELNVNALLLGDSALYLCASSQTGVTEAFFGQGTRLTVV.

This clone was observed once. The V gene is TRBV25-1, the J gene TRBJ2-5; TRBD1 might be the D (5 bases). Trimming cost V 2 bases and J 2 bases, with 15 bases left between them. CDR3 length equals 16 residues. Germline V gene sequence: CDR1 MGHDK, CDR2 SYGVNS. The CDR3 is CASSEIGAGKQETQYF. CDR3 DNA sequence: TGTGCCAGCAGTGAAATTGGGGCAGGCAAACAAGAGACCCAGTACTTC.

This chain connects TRBV11-2 to TRBJ1-5, with 10 bases lining up with TRBD1. CDR3 size: 15 residues. J lost 2 bases, V lost 5 bases, and 3 bases had no gene match. Germline CDR1 SGHAT, CDR2 FQNNGV. CDR3 sequence (DNA): TGTGCCAGCAGCCCCGGACAGGGGGGCAATCAGCCCCAGCATTTT. Residues: CASSPGQGGNQPQHF.

The chain links TRBV9 to TRBJ2-1; 10 nucleotides align to TRBD2. The germline gives CDR1 SGDLS, CDR2 YYNGEE. V was clipped by 4 bases and J by 14 bases; unmatched bases: 15. The CDR3 consists of 15 residues. The DNA of the CDR3 is TGTGCCAGCAGCCTAACCCCCGGGACTAGCGAACCGGAGTTCTTC. As protein: CASSLTPGTSEPEFF.

There are a few counts of this clone. V is TRBV5-1 and J is TRBJ1-4; tentatively, D is TRBD1 (6 bases). This CDR3 has 13 amino acids. Trimming left V 3 bases short and J 5 bases short, with 8 bases between. Per germline, CDR1 SGHRS and CDR2 YFSETQ. CDR3 sequence (DNA): TGCGCCAGCAGCTCACAGGGAAATGAAAAACTGTTTTTT. Translating it yields CASSSQGNEKLFF. The full variable domain, rest sourced from reference TRBV5-1 and TRBJ1-4, is KAGVTQTPRYLIKTRGQQVTLSCSPISGHRSVSWYQQTPGQGLQFLFEYFSETQRNKGNFPGRFSGRQFSNSRSEMNVSTLELGDSALYLCASSSQGNEKLFFGSGTQLSVL.

The V call is TRBV6-5, the J call TRBJ2-7; TRBD1 matches 7 bases. Per the germline V gene, CDR1 is MNHEY and CDR2 is SVGAGI. V shed 8 bases, J shed 0 bases, and the junction held 7 bases outside the gene matches. This CDR3 spans 14 amino acids. For the CDR3, the DNA is TGTGCCAGCGGACAGGCAACGAGCTCCTACGAGCAGTACTTC. Translating gives CASGQATSSYEQYF.